A selection of T cell receptor beta chains follows, all from one sample in a study of T cell responses to AZD1222 COVID-19 vaccine. The protocol was immunoSEQ multiplex PCR, while the TCRdb copy is restricted to in-frame clones and leaves out a portion. Seen here are 150,000 or so clones, 93% observed once, and the top ten hold 1.9%. The input for sequencing was peripheral blood, taken on day 0 of AZD1222 vaccination. All receptors come from an adult in good health. The CDR3 runs from the conserved cysteine through the conserved F or W.

>TRBJ1-2|TRBV27
CASSLHPGQPNYGYTF
>TRBJ1-1|TRBV7-8
CASSLITGMNTEAFF
>TRBJ2-7|TRBV30
CAWSNSGSAEQYF
>TRBJ2-1|TRBV5-5
CASSFERTSYNEQFF
>TRBJ2-1|TRBV15
CATSRAKLSRHLNEQFF
>TRBJ2-6|TRBV2
CASSGQGDSGANVLTF
>TRBJ1-2|TRBV27
CAVGRGRGYGYTF
>TRBJ2-7|TRBV5-1
CASSGGQGRAYEQYF
>TRBJ1-2|TRBV2
CASTGDRANDGYTF
>TRBJ1-2|TRBV7-8
CASSRQRQGAIGYTF
>TRBJ2-2|TRBV5-4
CASSPGGGRYTGELFF
>TRBJ1-4|TRBV5-1
CASRTATNEKLFF
>TRBJ1-2|TRBV2
CASRTGGSYGYTF
>TRBJ2-2|TRBV15
CATSKHREGANTGELFF
>TRBJ2-5|TRBV15
CATQRANQETQYF
>TRBJ2-3|TRBV5-1
CASSLGQGRGTDTQYF
>TRBJ1-1|TRBV19
CASSEGQPEAFF
>TRBJ1-1|TRBV9
CASSRDRGTEAFF
>TRBJ2-1|TRBV5-1
CASSLGADNEQFF
>TRBJ2-1|TRBV7-3
CASSLLGGGARYNEQFF
>TRBJ1-1|TRBV21-1
CASEGPQMNTEAFF
>TRBJ1-5|TRBV7-9
CASSLDDTSNQPQHF
>TRBJ2-1|TRBV20-1
CSASMASALSQYNEQFF
>TRBJ1-5|TRBV7-8
CASSSRTNNQPQHF
>TRBJ1-2|TRBV7-9
CASSLKGTGRANYGYTF
>TRBJ1-1|TRBV6-2/TRBV6-3
CASSYSPGQNTEAFF
>TRBJ2-1|TRBV7-3
CASSPGGSGSNEQFF
>TRBJ2-2|TRBV7-9
CASSKLPKGWRRWERENTGELFF
>TRBJ1-2|TRBV3-1/TRBV3-2
CASSPTGLGYGYTF
>TRBJ2-5|TRBV2
CASSWLAGGTQETQYF
>TRBJ1-2|TRBV28
CASSLRWTPYGYTF
>TRBJ2-7|TRBV18
CASSPRSGSSYEQYF
>TRBJ1-2|TRBV28
CASSFGGYGYTF
>TRBJ2-5|TRBV24-1
CATSGGQDQETQYF
>TRBJ2-1|TRBV6-1
CASSDDYNEQFF
>TRBJ2-1|TRBV7-9
CASSITSKKTHNEQFF
>TRBJ1-2|TRBV6-5
CASSKTGGYGYTF
>TRBJ1-1|TRBV28
CASSSPTGTGGADTEAFF
>TRBJ1-1|TRBV20-1
CSARDPGRAFF
>TRBJ1-1|TRBV6-5
CASSQLQGNTEAFF
>TRBJ1-4|TRBV6-6
CASSYSIRADEKLFF
>TRBJ1-2|TRBV7-9
CASSSRGEGYTF
>TRBJ1-1|TRBV7-9
CASSRFGLPRNISSTEAFF
>TRBJ2-7|TRBV5-1
CASSLAGEEYF
>TRBJ2-1|TRBV5-1
CASSFPGQSTNEQFF